Shown below are 28 T cell receptor beta chains from a single sample sequenced in a study of shared clonotypes between healthy human individuals. The method was immunoSEQ multiplex PCR; TCRdb's version includes in-frame clones alone and lacks a portion of them. The sample comprises roughly 2.2 million clones, approximately 93% of which are singletons, and 0.39% rests with the top ten. The source material was naive CD4+ T cells from PBMCs. Subset: CD45RA+ positively selected. The receptor set was obtained from a man aged 18 to 29 in good health. Some clones in this sample may be carry-over from other donors' samples.

The chain is built from TRBV11-2 and TRBJ2-2; no reliable D call. There are 14 residues in the CDR3. V lost 4 bases to trimming and J lost 6 bases, with 12 bases between them. Germline lookup yields CDR1 SGHAT and CDR2 FQNNGV. CDR3: CASSWTGTSGELFF. In DNA form, the CDR3 reads TGTGCCAGCAGCTGGACCGGAACGTCCGGGGAGCTGTTTTTT.

The gene calls are TRBV18 and TRBJ1-5, with 9 positions matching TRBD1. This CDR3 has 17 residues. V shed 11 bases, J shed 3 bases, and the junction held 17 bases outside the gene matches. Per germline, CDR1 KGHSH and CDR2 LQKENI. CDR3: CAHFSGQGNSPNQPQHF. DNA of the CDR3: TGTGCCCACTTCTCGGGACAGGGAAATTCCCCCAATCAGCCCCAGCATTTT.

Only one count was recorded for this clone. At the DNA level, this CDR3 is encoded by other sequences in the same sample as well. The chain joins TRBV7-2 to TRBJ2-1, with D unclear. The V end was cut by 5 bases, the J end by 0 bases, with 8 bases between. Looked up from germline, CDR1 is SGHTA and CDR2 is FQGNSA. The CDR3 sequence is 14 residues long. Here the CDR3 DNA reads TGTGCCAGCAGCCCCCGAGGCTCCTACAATGAGCAGTTCTTC. This gives the protein CASSPRGSYNEQFF.

This chain connects TRBV15 to TRBJ1-1, with 7 bases identical to TRBD1. The CDR3 spans 14 residues. Germline V lookup: CDR1 LNHNV, CDR2 YYDKDF (reference sequence). Germline trimming cut 3 bases from V and 5 bases from J; bases unmatched to any gene: 6. The CDR3 coding sequence is TGTGCCACCAGCAGGGCCGGGACAGTTACTGAAGCTTTCTTT. As protein: CATSRAGTVTEAFF.

This chain joins TRBV5-1 and TRBJ2-1, with TRBD1 identical over 7 bases. With V trimmed by 0 bases and J by 2 bases, 5 bases remained unmatched. The CDR3 runs to 16 residues. The V gene's germline CDR1 is SGHRS and CDR2 YFSETQ. CDR3 in amino acids: CASSLGFGTAYNEQFF. The CDR3, as DNA: TGCGCCAGCAGCTTGGGGTTCGGGACAGCCTACAATGAGCAGTTCTTC.

In this sample, this clone turned up a few times. The rearrangement joins TRBV7-3 to TRBJ1-5; D gene unclear. The V and J ends lost 6 bases and 0 bases respectively, with 6 bases between them. The germline gives CDR1 SGHTA, CDR2 FQGTGA. The length of the CDR3 is 13 residues. The CDR3 region has the DNA TGTGCCAGCAGGGCAGATAGCAATCAGCCCCAGCATTTT. Translation: CASRADSNQPQHF.

This clone was recorded a few times. This rearrangement joins TRBV11-2 to TRBJ1-1; 7 bases align to TRBD1. The germline gives CDR1 SGHAT, CDR2 FQNNGV. This CDR3 spans 12 amino acids. The ends lost 8 bases at V and 8 bases at J; junction bases unmatched: 8. The CDR3 DNA sequence: TGTGCCAGCTCCAGGACAGGTTCCGAAGCTTTCTTT. It yields the protein CASSRTGSEAFF.

This chain uses TRBV11-3 with TRBJ1-1; D not resolved. The CDR3 has 13 residues. The V end lost 4 bases, the J end lost 3 bases, and 9 bases lay between the germline ends. CDR1 and CDR2 from the germline V gene are SGHNT and YENEEA. Written as DNA, the CDR3 is TGTGCCAGCAGCTCCCGGGGAGACACTGAAGCTTTCTTT. It codes for CASSSRGDTEAFF. Looking up the rest from reference TRBV11-3 and TRBJ1-1 gives the full variable domain: EAGVVQSPRYKIIEKKQPVAFWCNPISGHNTLYWYLQNLGQGPELLIRYENEEAVDDSQLPKDRFSAERLKGVDSTLKIQPAELGDSAVYLCASSSRGDTEAFFGQGTRLTVV.

This chain links TRBV9 with TRBJ1-2; 8 bases agree with TRBD1. The CDR3 spans 14 residues. With V trimmed by 7 bases and J by 8 bases, 13 bases remained unmatched. Germline V gene data show CDR1 as SGDLS and CDR2 as YYNGEE. CDR3 amino acids: CASWLQGGYFGYTF. DNA of the CDR3: TGTGCCAGCTGGTTACAGGGGGGGTATTTCGGCTACACCTTC.

The V call is TRBV18, the J call TRBJ2-1; 12 bases map to TRBD2. CDR3 length equals 17 residues. In germline, CDR1 is KGHSH, CDR2 LQKENI. V lost 2 bases to trimming and J lost 9 bases; unmatched junction nucleotides: 11. In DNA, the CDR3 is TGTGCCAGCTCACCAGTTAATCAGGCTAGCGGGAGGGGTGAGCAGTTCTTC. Its protein is CASSPVNQASGRGEQFF.

This chain uses TRBV29-1 with TRBJ2-7, with 13 positions matching TRBD2. CDR3 length: 15 amino acids. After removal of 4 bases from V and 5 bases from J, the junction contained 8 bases not matched to a gene. In germline, CDR1 is SQVTM, CDR2 ANQGSEA. The CDR3 bases are TGCAGCGTTGGGGGACTAGCGGGGTCTAGGAACGAGCAGTACTTC. Amino acid sequence: CSVGGLAGSRNEQYF.

This chain connects TRBV27 to TRBJ1-2, with TRBD1 as a possible D gene (6 bases). From germline, CDR1 is MNHEY and CDR2 SMNVEV (reference sequence). V gave up 2 bases and J gave up 1 base, with 17 bases separating them. The CDR3 contains 17 residues. In nucleotides, the CDR3 is TGTGCCAGCAGTTTAGTTCCGGGGGGCTTGGGTAACTATGGCTACACCTTC. Translated, it gives CASSLVPGGLGNYGYTF.

The chain carries TRBV19 and TRBJ2-6, with 7 bases aligning to TRBD1. There are 20 residues in the CDR3. Germline CDR1 LNHDA, CDR2 SQIVND (reference sequence). V lost 6 bases, J lost 0 bases, and 17 bases stayed unmatched. CDR3 nucleotides: TGTGCCAGTAGCAACGGGGAACGGGACAGCTTGAACTCTGGGGCCAACGTCCTGACTTTC. As protein: CASSNGERDSLNSGANVLTF.

The gene calls are TRBV10-3 and TRBJ2-7, with 11 bases aligning to TRBD1. This CDR3 contains 15 residues. Germline trimming cut 3 bases from V and 3 bases from J; bases unmatched to any gene: 4. CDR1 is ENHRY, CDR2 SYGVKD, per germline. Here the CDR3 reads CAISESGTGGYEQYF. DNA of the CDR3: TGTGCCATCAGTGAATCTGGGACAGGGGGCTACGAGCAGTACTTC.

J is TRBJ2-7 and V is TRBV11-2; TRBD2 matches at 9 bases. V trimming: 1 base; J trimming: 0 bases; junction bases outside the gene matches: 4. From germline, CDR1 is SGHAT and CDR2 FQNNGV. The CDR3 loop spans 16 amino acids. The CDR3 sequence is CASSLVRLADSYEQYF. In DNA form, the CDR3 reads TGTGCCAGCAGCTTAGTTCGACTAGCGGACTCCTACGAGCAGTACTTC. Full variable domain (missing parts from reference TRBV11-2 and TRBJ2-7): EAGVAQSPRYKIIEKRQSVAFWCNPISGHATLYWYQQILGQGPKLLIQFQNNGVVDDSQLPKDRFSAERLKGVDSTLKIQPAKLEDSAVYLCASSLVRLADSYEQYFGPGTRLTVT.

This chain connects TRBV11-1 to TRBJ2-5, with TRBD2 matching 8 bases. This CDR3 spans 15 amino acids. Looked up from germline, CDR1 is SGHAT and CDR2 is FQDESV (reference sequence). The J segment lost 5 bases and the V segment lost 7 bases, leaving 12 bases of the junction unmatched. In nucleotides, the CDR3 is TGTGCCAGCAACCCGATGGCTAGCGGGCAGGAGACCCAGTACTTC. Amino acid sequence: CASNPMASGQETQYF.

This chain joins TRBV5-1 and TRBJ2-1, with a weak D call TRBD1 (6 bases). Germline V CDR1 and CDR2: SGHRS, YFSETQ. The CDR3 extends over 14 amino acids. Trimming removed 1 base at V and 5 bases at J, with 10 bases between. CDR3 nucleotide sequence: TGCGCCAGCAGCTTGAACAGGGTCCACAATGAGCAGTTCTTC. It specifies CASSLNRVHNEQFF.

This clone showed up just once. This chain joins TRBV19 and TRBJ1-5; 11 nucleotides agree with TRBD1. The V and J ends lost 7 bases and 6 bases, in that order; junction bases with no gene match: 8. Germline-derived CDR1 and CDR2 are LNHDA and SQIVND (reference sequence). This CDR3 spans 15 amino acids. The CDR3 sequence: CASTPGQGAGQPQHF. The DNA of the CDR3 is TGTGCCAGTACCCCAGGACAGGGGGCGGGTCAGCCCCAGCATTTT.

The gene calls are TRBV10-3 and TRBJ2-1; TRBD1 is a possible D gene (5 bases). Trimming shortened V by 1 base and J by 8 bases, and 15 bases separated the two germline ends. CDR3 length: 15 residues. Per germline, CDR1 ENHRY and CDR2 SYGVKD. In DNA form, the CDR3 reads TGTGCCATCAGTGAGTTCCAGTCAAGGGGCGATGAGCAGTTCTTC. Translated, it gives CAISEFQSRGDEQFF.

This clone was recorded a few times. This specimen includes other DNA sequences encoding the same CDR3. The V call is TRBV5-1, the J call TRBJ1-3, with D possibly matching TRBD1 (5 bases). The CDR3 is made up of 14 amino acids. Trimming left V 0 bases short and J 3 bases short, with 7 bases between. Germline CDR1 SGHRS, CDR2 YFSETQ. CDR3 protein: CASSLAGIGNTIYF. DNA for the CDR3: TGCGCCAGCAGCTTGGCAGGGATTGGAAACACCATATATTTT.

In its sample, this clone was seen once. V and J are TRBV15 and TRBJ2-4, with D uncertain. V dropped 0 bases and J dropped 0 bases, with 15 bases sitting between them. The CDR3 covers 18 residues. Germline CDR1 LNHNV, CDR2 YYDKDF (reference sequence). As DNA, the CDR3 is TGTGCCACCAGCAGAGATCGATTGGGCCACTCAGCCAAAAACATTCAGTACTTC. This gives the protein CATSRDRLGHSAKNIQYF.

For this clone: This specimen includes other DNA sequences encoding the same CDR3. The CDR3 nucleotides read TGTGCCACCAGCAGGCCCGGGGCCTACAATGAGCAGTTCTTC. Translated: CATSRPGAYNEQFF. J is TRBJ2-1 and V is TRBV15, with a possible D match to TRBD2 (5 bases). The V end lost 3 bases, the J end lost 2 bases, and 8 bases lay between the germline ends. The germline V gene encodes CDR1 LNHNV and CDR2 YYDKDF (reference sequence). The CDR3 has 14 residues.

This clone was picked up one time. Different DNA sequences within this sample yield the same CDR3. The DNA for the CDR3 is TGTGCCAGCAGCTCCCGGAATTCTGGAAACACCATATATTTT. Encoded protein: CASSSRNSGNTIYF. This rearrangement joins TRBV5-4 to TRBJ1-3; D not certain. The CDR3 length is 14 residues. Trimming took 3 bases from V and 1 from J, leaving 8 bases between them. Germline V gene sequence: CDR1 SGHNT, CDR2 YYREEE (reference sequence). The full variable domain, with the rest looked up from reference TRBV5-4 and TRBJ1-3, is ETGVTQSPTHLIKTRGQQVTLRCSSQSGHNTVSWYQQALGQGPQFIFQYYREEENGRGNFPPRFSGLQFPNYSSELNVNALELDDSALYLCASSSRNSGNTIYFGEGSWLTVV.

J is TRBJ2-5 and V is TRBV7-3; 9 bases fit TRBD1. Germline V CDR1 and CDR2: SGHTA, FQGTGA. V shed 0 bases and J 1 base; nucleotides not matched to a gene: 6. There are 17 residues in the CDR3. The CDR3 protein is CASSLTGDREGQETQYF. CDR3 DNA: TGTGCCAGCAGCTTAACCGGGGACAGGGAGGGCCAAGAGACCCAGTACTTC.

The chain is built from TRBV14 and TRBJ2-5; no clear D gene. Trimming took 2 bases from V and 2 from J, leaving 6 bases between them. Germline lookup yields CDR1 SGHDN and CDR2 FVKESK. CDR3 length equals 13 residues. For the CDR3, the DNA is TGTGCCAGCAGCCAACGCGAGCAAGAGACCCAGTACTTC. Translating gives CASSQREQETQYF.

The chain employs TRBV19 and TRBJ2-6; D not resolved. This CDR3 comprises 14 residues. The germline V gene has CDR1 LNHDA and CDR2 SQIVND (reference sequence). V was clipped by 6 bases and J by 2 bases, with 8 bases between them. CDR3 region: CASSPQAGANVLTF. The CDR3 bases are TGTGCCAGTAGCCCCCAAGCTGGGGCCAACGTCCTGACTTTC.

This rearrangement joins TRBV28 to TRBJ2-7; TRBD1 agrees at 7 bases. This CDR3 contains 12 residues. CDR1 is MDHEN and CDR2 is SYDVKM in the germline V gene. The J segment lost 6 bases and the V segment lost 5 bases, leaving 4 bases of the junction unmatched. The CDR3: CASSGDSSEQYF. As DNA, the CDR3 is TGTGCCAGCAGTGGGGACAGCTCCGAGCAGTACTTC.

The chain employs TRBV11-2 and TRBJ1-5, with 7 bases fitting TRBD1. The CDR3 loop spans 14 amino acids. V lost 0 bases and J lost 6; bases outside the gene matches: 2. The V gene's germline CDR1 is SGHAT and CDR2 FQNNGV. The CDR3 coding sequence is TGTGCCAGCAGCTTAGACAGGGGGGGTCAGCCCCAGCATTTT. It translates to CASSLDRGGQPQHF.